The entry that follows covers one T cell receptor beta chain sequence. Its cognate antigen is unknown. V lost 1 base and J lost 4, with 16 bases in between. Looked up from germline, CDR1 is LGHNT and CDR2 is FRNRAP. The CDR3 contains 16 residues. The source of the sample is a study of shared clonotypes between healthy human individuals. Measured with immunoSEQ multiplex PCR; TCRdb has only the in-frame clones, and not every one. The sample consists of about 2.4 million clones, 80% to 95% of them appearing once. Study results and limitations: The study sampled only blood, and tissue repertoires likely differ. Few donors restricted represented genetic and exposure-history diversity. Clonotype sharing levels among donors were expected to vary with sequencing depth.

This chain uses TRBV12-5 with TRBJ1-1; D not certain. The TCR comes from a man aged 18 to 30 in good health. Some clones in this sample may be carry-over from other donors' samples. Input material: naive CD4+ T cells from PBMCs. The subset here: CD45RA+ positively selected. Here the CDR3 DNA reads TGTGCTAGTGGTTTGGGGGATTGGGGTTCTGGCACTGAAGCTTTCTTT. Protein sequence: CASGLGDWGSGTEAFF.